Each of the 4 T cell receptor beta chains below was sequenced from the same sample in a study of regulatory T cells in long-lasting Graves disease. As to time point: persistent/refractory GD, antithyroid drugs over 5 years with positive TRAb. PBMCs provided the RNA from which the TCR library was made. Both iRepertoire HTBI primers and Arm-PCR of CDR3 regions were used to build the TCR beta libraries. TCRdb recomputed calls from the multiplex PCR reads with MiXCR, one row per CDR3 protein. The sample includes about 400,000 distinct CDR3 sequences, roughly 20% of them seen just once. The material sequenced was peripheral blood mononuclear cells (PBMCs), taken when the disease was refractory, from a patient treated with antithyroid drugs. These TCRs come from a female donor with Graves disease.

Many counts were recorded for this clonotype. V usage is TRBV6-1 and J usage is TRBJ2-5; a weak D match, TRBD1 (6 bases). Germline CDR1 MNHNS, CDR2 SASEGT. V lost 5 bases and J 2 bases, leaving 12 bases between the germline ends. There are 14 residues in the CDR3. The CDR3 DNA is TGTGCCAGCAGTCACGAACAGGGACAAGAGACCCAGTACTTC. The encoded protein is CASSHEQGQETQYF.

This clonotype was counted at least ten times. As DNA, the CDR3 is TGTGCCAGCAGTTACTTAGGACAGGCGAACACTGAAGCTTTCTTT. Its protein product is CASSYLGQANTEAFF. The V and J genes are TRBV6-5 and TRBJ1-1; 7 bases are a match to TRBD1. CDR1 and CDR2 (germline): MNHEY, SVGAGI. V was clipped by 1 base and J by 1 base; unmatched bases: 3. The CDR3 covers 15 residues.

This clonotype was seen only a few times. The CDR3 here is CASIKSPTKASFYGYTF. CDR3 in DNA: TGTGCCAGTATTAAAAGCCCCACCAAGGCTTCATTCTATGGCTACACCTTC. The chain couples TRBV19 to TRBJ1-2; D is undetermined. The CDR3 totals 17 residues. Looked up from germline, CDR1 is LNHDA and CDR2 is SQIVND (reference sequence). Trimming removed 7 bases at V and 4 bases at J, with 25 bases between. The variable domain in full, with the rest retrieved from reference TRBV19 and TRBJ1-2, is DGGITQSPKYLFRKEGQNVTLSCEQNLNHDAMYWYRQDPGQGLRLIYYSQIVNDFQKGDIAEGYSVSREKKESFPLTVTSAQKNPTAFYLCASIKSPTKASFYGYTFGSGTRLTVV.

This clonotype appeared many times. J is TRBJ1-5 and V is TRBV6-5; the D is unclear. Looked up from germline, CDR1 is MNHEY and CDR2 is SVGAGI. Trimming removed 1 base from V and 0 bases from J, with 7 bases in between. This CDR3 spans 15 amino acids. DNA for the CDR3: TGTGCCAGCAGTTACTGGGATTCTAGCAATCAGCCCCAGCATTTT. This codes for CASSYWDSSNQPQHF.